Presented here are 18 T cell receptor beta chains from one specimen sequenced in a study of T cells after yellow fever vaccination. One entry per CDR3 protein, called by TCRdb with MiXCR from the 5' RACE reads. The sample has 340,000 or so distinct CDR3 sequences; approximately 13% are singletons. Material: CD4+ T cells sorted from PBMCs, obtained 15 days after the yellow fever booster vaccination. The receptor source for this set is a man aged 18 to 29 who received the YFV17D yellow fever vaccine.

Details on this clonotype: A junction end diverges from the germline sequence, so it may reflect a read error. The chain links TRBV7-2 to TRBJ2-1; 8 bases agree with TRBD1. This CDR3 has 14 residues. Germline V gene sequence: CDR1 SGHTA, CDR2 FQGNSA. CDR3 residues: CASTLQGAYNEQFF. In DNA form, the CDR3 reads TGTGCCAGCACCTTACAGGGGGCCTACAATGAGCAGTTCTTC.

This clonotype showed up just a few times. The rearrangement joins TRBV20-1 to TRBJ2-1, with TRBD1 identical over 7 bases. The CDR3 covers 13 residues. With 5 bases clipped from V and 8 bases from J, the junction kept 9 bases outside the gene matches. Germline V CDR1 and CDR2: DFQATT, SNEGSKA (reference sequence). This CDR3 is CSALTGLTDEQFF. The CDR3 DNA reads TGCAGTGCTCTGACAGGGCTCACGGATGAGCAGTTCTTC.

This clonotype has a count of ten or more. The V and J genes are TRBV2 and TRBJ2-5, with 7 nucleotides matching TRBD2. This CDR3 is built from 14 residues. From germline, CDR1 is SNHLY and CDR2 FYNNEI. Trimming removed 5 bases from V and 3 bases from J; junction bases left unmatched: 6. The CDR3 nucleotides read TGTGCCAGCAGTAGCGGGACTCTCAAAGAGACCCAGTACTTC. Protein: CASSSGTLKETQYF.

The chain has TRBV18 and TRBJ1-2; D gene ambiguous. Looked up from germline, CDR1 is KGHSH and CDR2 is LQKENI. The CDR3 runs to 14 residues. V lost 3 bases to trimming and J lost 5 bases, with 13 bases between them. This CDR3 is CASSPPVISYGYTF. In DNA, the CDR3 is TGTGCCAGCTCACCCCCCGTGATAAGTTATGGCTACACCTTC.

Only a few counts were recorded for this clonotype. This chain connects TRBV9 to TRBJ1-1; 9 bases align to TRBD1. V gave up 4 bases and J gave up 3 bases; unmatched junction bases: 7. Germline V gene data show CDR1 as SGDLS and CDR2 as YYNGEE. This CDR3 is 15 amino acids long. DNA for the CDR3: TGTGCCAGCAGCACCGGGGACAGGGCGTACACTGAAGCTTTCTTT. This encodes CASSTGDRAYTEAFF.

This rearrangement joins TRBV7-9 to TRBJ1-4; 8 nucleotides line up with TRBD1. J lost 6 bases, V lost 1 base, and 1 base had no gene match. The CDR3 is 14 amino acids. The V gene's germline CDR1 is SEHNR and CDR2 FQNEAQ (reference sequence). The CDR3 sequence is CASSLVQGDEKLFF. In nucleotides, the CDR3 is TGTGCCAGCAGCTTAGTACAGGGGGATGAAAAACTGTTTTTT.

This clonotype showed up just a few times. CDR3 loop: CASSRGGDRAAGANVLTF. The CDR3 region has the DNA TGTGCCAGCAGTCGGGGGGGGGACAGGGCCGCTGGGGCCAACGTCCTGACTTTC. This chain uses TRBV12-3 or TRBV12-4 with TRBJ2-6; D perhaps matches TRBD1 (9 bases). V lost 5 bases and J 2 bases, leaving 19 bases between the germline ends. The CDR3 runs to 18 residues.

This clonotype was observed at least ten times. For the CDR3, the DNA is TGTGCCAGCAGGAACAGGTTCGCTGATACGCAGTATTTT. Protein sequence: CASRNRFADTQYF. This chain connects TRBV7-8 to TRBJ2-3, with a weak D call TRBD1 (5 bases). This CDR3 region has 13 residues. Trimming took off 6 bases at V and 6 bases at J, with 13 bases between the two ends. Germline CDR1 SGHVS, CDR2 FQNEAQ.

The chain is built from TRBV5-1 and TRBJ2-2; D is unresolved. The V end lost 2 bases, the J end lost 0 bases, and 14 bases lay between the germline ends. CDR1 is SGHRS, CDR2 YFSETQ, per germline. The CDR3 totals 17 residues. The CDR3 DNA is TGCGCCAGCAGCTTCGGCAATATCGGTGCGAACACCGGGGAGCTGTTTTTT. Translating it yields CASSFGNIGANTGELFF.

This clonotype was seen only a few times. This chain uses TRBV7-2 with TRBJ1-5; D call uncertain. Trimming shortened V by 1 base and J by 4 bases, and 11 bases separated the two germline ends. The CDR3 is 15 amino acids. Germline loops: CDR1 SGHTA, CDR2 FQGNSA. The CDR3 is CASSLVSQTNQPQHF. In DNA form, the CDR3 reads TGTGCCAGCAGCTTAGTTAGCCAGACTAATCAGCCCCAGCATTTT.

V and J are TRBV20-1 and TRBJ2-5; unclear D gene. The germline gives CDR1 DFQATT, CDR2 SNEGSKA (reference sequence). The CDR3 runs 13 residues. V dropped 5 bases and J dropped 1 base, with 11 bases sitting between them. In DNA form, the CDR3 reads TGCAGTGCTTATTTAGACACCCAAGAGACCCAGTACTTC. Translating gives CSAYLDTQETQYF.

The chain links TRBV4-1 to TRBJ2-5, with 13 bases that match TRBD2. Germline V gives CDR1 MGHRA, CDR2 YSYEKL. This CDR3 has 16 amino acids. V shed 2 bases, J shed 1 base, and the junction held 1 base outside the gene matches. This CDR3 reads CASSQTSGGAQETQYF. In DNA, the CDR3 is TGCGCCAGCAGCCAAACTAGCGGGGGGGCCCAAGAGACCCAGTACTTC.

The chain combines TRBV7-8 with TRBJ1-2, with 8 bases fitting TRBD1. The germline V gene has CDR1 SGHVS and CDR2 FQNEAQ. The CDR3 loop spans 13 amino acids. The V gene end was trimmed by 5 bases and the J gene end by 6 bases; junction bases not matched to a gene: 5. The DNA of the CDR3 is TGTGCCAGCAGCCACCGGACAGGGAATGGCTACACCTTC. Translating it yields CASSHRTGNGYTF.

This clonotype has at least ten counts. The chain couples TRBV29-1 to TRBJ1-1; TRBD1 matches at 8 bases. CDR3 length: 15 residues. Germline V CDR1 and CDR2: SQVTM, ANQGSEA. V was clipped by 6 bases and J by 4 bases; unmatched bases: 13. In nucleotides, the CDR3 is TGCAGCGTCCAAGACACAGGGGGGGCGATCACTGAAGCTTTCTTT. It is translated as CSVQDTGGAITEAFF.

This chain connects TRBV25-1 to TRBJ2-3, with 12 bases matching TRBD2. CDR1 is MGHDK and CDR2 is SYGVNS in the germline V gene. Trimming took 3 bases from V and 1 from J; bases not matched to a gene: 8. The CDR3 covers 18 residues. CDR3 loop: CASSEFGRLAGGTDTQYF. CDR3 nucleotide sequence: TGTGCCAGCAGTGAGTTCGGCCGACTAGCGGGGGGCACAGATACGCAGTATTTT.

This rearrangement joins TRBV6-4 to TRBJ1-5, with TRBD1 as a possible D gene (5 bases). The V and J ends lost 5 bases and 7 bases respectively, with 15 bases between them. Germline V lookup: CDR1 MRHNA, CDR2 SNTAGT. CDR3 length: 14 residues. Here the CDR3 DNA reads TGTGCCAGCAGTCTGGAATGGGGCAGCCAGCCCCAGCATTTT. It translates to CASSLEWGSQPQHF.

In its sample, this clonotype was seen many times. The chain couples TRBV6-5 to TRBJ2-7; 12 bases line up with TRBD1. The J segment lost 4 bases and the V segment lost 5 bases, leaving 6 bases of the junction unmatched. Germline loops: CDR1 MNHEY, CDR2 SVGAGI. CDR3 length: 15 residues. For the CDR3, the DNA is TGTGCCAGCAGTCGCGGGACAGGGGGCGCTTACGAGCAGTACGTC. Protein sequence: CASSRGTGGAYEQYV.

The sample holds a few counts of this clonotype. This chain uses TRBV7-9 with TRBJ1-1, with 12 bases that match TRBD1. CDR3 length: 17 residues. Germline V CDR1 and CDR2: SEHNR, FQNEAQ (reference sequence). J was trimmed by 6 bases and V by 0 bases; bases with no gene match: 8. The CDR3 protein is CASSLALTGTGGSEAFF. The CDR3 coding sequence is TGTGCCAGCAGCTTAGCCTTAACCGGGACAGGGGGCTCTGAAGCTTTCTTT.